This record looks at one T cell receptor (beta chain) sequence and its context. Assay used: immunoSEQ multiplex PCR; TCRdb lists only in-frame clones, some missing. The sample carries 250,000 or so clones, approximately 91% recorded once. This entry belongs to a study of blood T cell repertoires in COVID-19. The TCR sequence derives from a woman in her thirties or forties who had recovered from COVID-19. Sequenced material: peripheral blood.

CDR3 nucleotide sequence: TGTGCCAGCAGCACCCGACTAGCGGGAGAAGGAAATACGCAGTATTTT. It is translated as CASSTRLAGEGNTQYF. The rearrangement uses TRBV9 and TRBJ2-3, with TRBD2 matching 12 bases. The trim removed 4 bases at V and 7 bases at J, leaving 10 bases unmatched. Germline V gives CDR1 SGDLS, CDR2 YYNGEE. CDR3 length: 16 residues.